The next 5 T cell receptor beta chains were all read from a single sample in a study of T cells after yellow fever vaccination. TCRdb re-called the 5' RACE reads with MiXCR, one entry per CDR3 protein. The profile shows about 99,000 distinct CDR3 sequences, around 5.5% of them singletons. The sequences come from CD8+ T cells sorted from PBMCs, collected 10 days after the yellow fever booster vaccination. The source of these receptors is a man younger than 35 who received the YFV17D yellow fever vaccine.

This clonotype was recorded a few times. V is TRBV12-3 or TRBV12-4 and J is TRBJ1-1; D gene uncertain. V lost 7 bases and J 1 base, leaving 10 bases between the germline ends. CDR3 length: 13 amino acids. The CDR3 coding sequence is TGTGCCAGCACTGGCAAAAAGAACACTGAAGCTTTCTTT. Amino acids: CASTGKKNTEAFF.

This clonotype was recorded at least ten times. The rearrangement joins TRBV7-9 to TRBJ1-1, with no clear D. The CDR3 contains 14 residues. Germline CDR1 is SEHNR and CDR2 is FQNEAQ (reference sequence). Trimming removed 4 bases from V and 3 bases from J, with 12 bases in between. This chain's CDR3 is CASSSPDGDTEAFF. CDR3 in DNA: TGTGCCAGCAGCTCGCCGGACGGGGACACTGAAGCTTTCTTT.

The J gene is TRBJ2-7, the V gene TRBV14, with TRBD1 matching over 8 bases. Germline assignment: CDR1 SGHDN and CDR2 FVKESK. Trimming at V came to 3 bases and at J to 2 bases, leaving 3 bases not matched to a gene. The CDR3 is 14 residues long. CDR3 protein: CASSQTGVTYEQYF. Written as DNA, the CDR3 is TGTGCCAGCAGCCAGACAGGGGTTACCTACGAGCAGTACTTC.

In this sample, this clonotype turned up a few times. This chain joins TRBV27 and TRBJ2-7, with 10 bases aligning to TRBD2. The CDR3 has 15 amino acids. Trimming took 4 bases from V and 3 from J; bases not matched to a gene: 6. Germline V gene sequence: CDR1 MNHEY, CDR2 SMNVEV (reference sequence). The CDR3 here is CASSYTSGALYEQYF. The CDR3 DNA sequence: TGTGCCAGCAGTTACACTAGCGGGGCCCTCTACGAGCAGTACTTC.

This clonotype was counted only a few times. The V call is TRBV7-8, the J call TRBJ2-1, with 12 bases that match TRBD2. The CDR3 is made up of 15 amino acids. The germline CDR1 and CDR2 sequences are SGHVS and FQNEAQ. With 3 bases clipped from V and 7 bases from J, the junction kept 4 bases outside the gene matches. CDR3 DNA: TGTGCCAGCAGCTTTTGGACTAGCGGGGAGAATGAGCAGTTCTTC. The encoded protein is CASSFWTSGENEQFF.